The rows below give T cell receptor beta chains drawn from one sample of a study of cytomegalovirus exposure and HLA in healthy donors. The method was immunoSEQ multiplex PCR; TCRdb's version includes in-frame clones alone and lacks a portion of them. Its clone listing holds roughly 53,000 clones. The specimen sequenced was PBMCs. These receptors were collected from a man between 18 and 35 years old in good health and CMV-seropositive. The CDR3 runs from the conserved cysteine through the conserved F or W. Each record gives: V gene, J gene, D gene, CDR3 protein, CDR3 DNA. D genes are given only for firm matches.

v_call: TRBV7-3; j_call: TRBJ2-3; d_call: TRBD2; cdr3_aa: CASSLNPGLESTDTQYF; cdr3_nt: TGTGCCAGCAGCTTAAACCCGGGACTAGAGAGCACAGATACGCAGTATTTT
v_call: TRBV9; j_call: TRBJ2-7; d_call: TRBD2; cdr3_aa: CASSAFGTSGEQYF; cdr3_nt: TGTGCCAGCAGCGCCTTCGGGACTAGCGGCGAGCAGTACTTC
v_call: TRBV13; j_call: TRBJ2-7; d_call: TRBD1; cdr3_aa: CASSSTGYFNEQYF; cdr3_nt: TGTGCCAGCAGCTCGACAGGGTATTTCAACGAGCAGTACTTC
v_call: TRBV2; j_call: TRBJ1-2; d_call: .; cdr3_aa: CASSPGSGYGYTF; cdr3_nt: TGTGCCAGCAGTCCGGGAAGCGGCTATGGCTACACCTTC
v_call: TRBV4-1; j_call: TRBJ2-1; d_call: TRBD2; cdr3_aa: CASSLAGRLSSYNEQFF; cdr3_nt: TGCGCCAGCAGCCTAGCGGGACGTTTAAGCTCCTACAATGAGCAGTTCTTC
v_call: TRBV4-1; j_call: TRBJ1-2; d_call: .; cdr3_aa: CASSQDSRGLSGYTF; cdr3_nt: TGCGCCAGCAGCCAAGATTCCCGAGGCTTGAGTGGCTACACCTTC
v_call: TRBV7-3; j_call: TRBJ1-2; d_call: .; cdr3_aa: CASSLLGSGGYTF; cdr3_nt: TGTGCCAGCAGCTTATTGGGCTCAGGAGGCTACACCTTC
v_call: TRBV5-1; j_call: TRBJ2-7; d_call: .; cdr3_aa: CASSFGSGKEQYF; cdr3_nt: TGCGCCAGCAGCTTCGGCAGCGGTAAAGAGCAGTACTTC
v_call: TRBV27; j_call: TRBJ2-2; d_call: .; cdr3_aa: CASSFSRTGELFF; cdr3_nt: TGTGCCAGCAGTTTTAGCCGCACCGGGGAGCTGTTTTTT
v_call: TRBV4-2; j_call: TRBJ2-1; d_call: .; cdr3_aa: CAPDSGDFYEQFF; cdr3_nt: TGTGCCCCCGATTCAGGGGATTTCTATGAGCAGTTCTTC
v_call: TRBV28; j_call: TRBJ2-2; d_call: .; cdr3_aa: CASDSQARELFF; cdr3_nt: TGTGCCAGCGACAGCCAAGCCAGGGAGCTGTTTTTT
v_call: TRBV9; j_call: TRBJ1-2; d_call: .; cdr3_aa: CASSVEGELRWDYGYTF; cdr3_nt: TGTGCCAGCAGCGTAGAGGGGGAATTAAGGTGGGACTATGGCTACACCTTC
v_call: TRBV28; j_call: TRBJ1-5; d_call: TRBD1; cdr3_aa: CASSLRQGGNQPQHF; cdr3_nt: TGTGCCAGCAGTTTACGACAGGGGGGCAATCAGCCCCAGCATTTT
v_call: TRBV21-1; j_call: TRBJ1-5; d_call: .; cdr3_aa: CASSKEGGYGNQPQHF; cdr3_nt: TGTGCCAGCAGCAAAGAAGGAGGATATGGCAATCAGCCCCAGCATTTT
v_call: TRBV7-8; j_call: TRBJ2-2; d_call: .; cdr3_aa: CASSTSGGGTGELFF; cdr3_nt: .
v_call: TRBV7-9; j_call: TRBJ1-2; d_call: TRBD1; cdr3_aa: CASSDDLGGAGGYTF; cdr3_nt: TGTGCCAGCAGCGACGACCTAGGGGGCGCGGGTGGCTACACCTTC
v_call: TRBV5-4; j_call: TRBJ2-1; d_call: .; cdr3_aa: CASTYPGLNEQFF; cdr3_nt: TGTGCCAGCACCTATCCGGGGTTGAATGAGCAGTTCTTC
v_call: TRBV6-1; j_call: TRBJ2-3; d_call: TRBD1; cdr3_aa: CASTLGQGADTQYF; cdr3_nt: TGTGCCAGCACCCTCGGACAGGGGGCAGATACGCAGTATTTT
v_call: TRBV19; j_call: TRBJ2-7; d_call: TRBD1; cdr3_aa: CASTKGQGALDEQYF; cdr3_nt: TGTGCCAGTACCAAAGGACAGGGGGCTTTGGACGAGCAGTACTTC
v_call: TRBV2; j_call: TRBJ1-3; d_call: TRBD1; cdr3_aa: CARGQGGNTIYF; cdr3_nt: TGTGCCAGAGGACAGGGCGGAAACACCATATATTTT
v_call: TRBV2; j_call: TRBJ2-7; d_call: TRBD2; cdr3_aa: CASSRTSSYEQYF; cdr3_nt: TGTGCCAGCAGTAGGACTAGCAGCTACGAGCAGTACTTC
v_call: TRBV7-2; j_call: TRBJ2-7; d_call: .; cdr3_aa: CASSLVGHPYEQYF; cdr3_nt: TGTGCCAGCAGCTTAGTGGGACACCCCTACGAGCAGTACTTC
v_call: TRBV28; j_call: TRBJ1-1; d_call: .; cdr3_aa: CASSFPTDWAFF; cdr3_nt: TGTGCCAGCAGTTTCCCCACAGATTGGGCTTTCTTT
v_call: TRBV7-6; j_call: TRBJ2-1; d_call: .; cdr3_aa: CASSSGFGYNEQFF; cdr3_nt: TGTGCCAGCAGCTCGGGTTTCGGCTACAATGAGCAGTTCTTC
v_call: TRBV30; j_call: TRBJ1-2; d_call: .; cdr3_aa: CAWAALDTNYGYTF; cdr3_nt: TGTGCCTGGGCCGCCCTCGACACTAACTATGGCTACACCTTC
v_call: TRBV19; j_call: TRBJ1-5; d_call: .; cdr3_aa: CASSFRQPQHF; cdr3_nt: TGTGCCAGTAGTTTTCGGCAGCCCCAGCATTTT
v_call: TRBV25-1; j_call: TRBJ2-2; d_call: .; cdr3_aa: CASSDSKRGTGELFF; cdr3_nt: TGTGCCAGCAGCGACTCGAAGCGAGGCACCGGGGAGCTGTTTTTT
v_call: TRBV30; j_call: TRBJ2-3; d_call: .; cdr3_aa: CAWSVQNPSTDTQYF; cdr3_nt: TGTGCCTGGAGTGTTCAGAACCCTTCCACAGATACGCAGTATTTT
v_call: TRBV7-9; j_call: TRBJ2-3; d_call: TRBD2; cdr3_aa: CASSLGGLVTDTQYF; cdr3_nt: TGTGCCAGCAGCTTAGGGGGACTAGTCACAGATACGCAGTATTTT
v_call: TRBV4-2; j_call: TRBJ2-1; d_call: TRBD2; cdr3_aa: CASSQEGAGVPYNEQFF; cdr3_nt: TGTGCCAGCAGCCAAGAAGGCGCGGGAGTCCCCTACAATGAGCAGTTCTTC
v_call: TRBV6-1; j_call: TRBJ2-7; d_call: .; cdr3_aa: CASSVITDPSYEQYF; cdr3_nt: TGTGCCAGCAGTGTTATAACAGACCCCTCCTACGAGCAGTACTTC
v_call: TRBV19; j_call: TRBJ1-2; d_call: TRBD1; cdr3_aa: CASRTGRFYGYTF; cdr3_nt: TGTGCCTCCCGGACAGGGCGCTTCTATGGCTACACCTTC
v_call: TRBV19; j_call: TRBJ2-3; d_call: TRBD2; cdr3_aa: CASSILAGVPDTQYF; cdr3_nt: TGTGCCAGTAGCATTCTAGCGGGGGTGCCAGATACGCAGTATTTT
v_call: TRBV5-4; j_call: TRBJ2-5; d_call: .; cdr3_aa: CASSQDSQETQYF; cdr3_nt: TGTGCCAGCAGCCAGGACTCCCAAGAGACCCAGTACTTC
v_call: TRBV18; j_call: TRBJ1-2; d_call: .; cdr3_aa: CASSPTDYGYTF; cdr3_nt: TGTGCCAGCTCACCGACAGACTATGGCTACACCTTC
v_call: TRBV4-1; j_call: TRBJ2-5; d_call: TRBD1; cdr3_aa: CASSRTGQETQYF; cdr3_nt: TGCGCCAGCAGCCGGACAGGTCAAGAGACCCAGTACTTC
v_call: TRBV27; j_call: TRBJ2-7; d_call: .; cdr3_aa: CASRPLGPDTTYEQYF; cdr3_nt: TGTGCCAGCAGACCCTTGGGGCCAGACACCACCTACGAGCAGTACTTC
v_call: TRBV19; j_call: TRBJ2-1; d_call: TRBD1; cdr3_aa: CASSPGQVNEQFF; cdr3_nt: TGTGCCAGTAGTCCCGGACAGGTCAATGAGCAGTTCTTC
v_call: TRBV9; j_call: TRBJ2-7; d_call: TRBD1; cdr3_aa: CASSVDDREPYEQYF; cdr3_nt: TGTGCCAGCAGCGTAGATGACAGGGAACCTTACGAGCAGTACTTC